This TCR beta chain is drawn from a study of shared clonotypes between healthy human individuals. On sorted subsets, replicate PCRs used about 180 ng DNA, or about 30,000 T cell genomes. The data were produced by immunoSEQ multiplex PCR, yet TCRdb's version contains in-frame clones alone and is incomplete. The sample records about 2.3 million clones, 80% to 95% being singletons. Germline V gene data show CDR1 as GTSNPN and CDR2 as SVGIG (reference sequence). Trimming took 0 bases from V and 6 from J; bases not matched to a gene: 3. The CDR3 runs 13 residues. The source of this sequence is a young man in good health. Some clones in this sample may be carry-over from other donors' samples. The sample was naive CD4+ T cells from PBMCs. Subset noted: CD45RA+ positively selected. The rearrangement uses TRBV30 and TRBJ1-2; TRBD1 matches 8 bases. This CDR3 reads CAWSVQGGHGYTF. CDR3 in DNA: TGTGCCTGGAGTGTACAGGGGGGTCATGGCTACACCTTC. The full variable domain, completed using reference TRBV30 and TRBJ1-2, is SQTIHQWPATLVQPVGSPLSLECTVEGTSNPNLYWYRQAAGRGLQLLFYSVGIGQISSEVPQNLSASRPQDRQFILSSKKLLLSDSGFYLCAWSVQGGHGYTFGSGTRLTVV.